Following are 28 T cell receptor beta chains from one sample sequenced in a study of cytomegalovirus exposure and HLA in healthy donors listed by TCRdb under 2017. The library came from the immunoSEQ multiplex PCR assay. The multiplex PCR relied on a mix of 60 forward primers for TCR Vbeta segments and 13 reverse primers for TCR Jbeta segments. TCRdb provides this immuneACCESS table in a form limited to in-frame rearrangements. Some clones are lacking; in checked studies, under half of them reflect an unresolved V gene, and why the rest are absent is not known. This sample's listing comprises around 84,000 clones. The ten largest account for approximately 4.6% of the sample. Sequencing was done on a sample of PBMCs. These receptors all stem from a man between 25 and 39 years old in good health and CMV-seronegative.

The chain combines TRBV6-5 with TRBJ2-7; D may be TRBD1 (6 bases). This CDR3 contains 15 residues. V was pared by 0 bases and J by 2 bases, with 11 bases between. Germline V gene data show CDR1 as MNHEY and CDR2 as SVGAGI. The chain's CDR3 is CASSYSRGYPYEQYF. The CDR3 nucleotides read TGTGCCAGCAGTTACTCGAGGGGGTACCCCTACGAGCAGTACTTC.

V usage is TRBV11-2 and J usage is TRBJ2-7, with D possibly matching TRBD1 (6 bases). CDR1 is SGHAT and CDR2 is FQNNGV in the germline V gene. Trimming shortened V by 4 bases and J by 2 bases, and 18 bases separated the two germline ends. This CDR3 spans 16 amino acids. The CDR3 loop is CASSSTGQALTYEQYF. Written as DNA, the CDR3 is TGTGCCAGCAGCTCCACGGGACAAGCACTTACCTACGAGCAGTACTTC.

V gene TRBV5-6 combines with J gene TRBJ1-1; D possibly corresponds to TRBD1 (5 bases). This CDR3 is 14 amino acids long. Germline lookup yields CDR1 SGHDT and CDR2 YYEEEE. The ends were cut back, 0 bases at V and 7 bases at J, with 13 bases in the middle. In DNA, the CDR3 is TGTGCCAGCAGCTTGGCATTCAGGGCGGTTGAAGCTTTCTTT. It encodes CASSLAFRAVEAFF. Combining the CDR3 with reference TRBV5-6 and TRBJ1-1 gives the whole variable domain DAGVTQSPTHLIKTRGQQVTLRCSPKSGHDTVSWYQQALGQGPQFIFQYYEEEERQRGNFPDRFSGHQFPNYSSELNVNALLLGDSALYLCASSLAFRAVEAFFGQGTRLTVV.

The chain links TRBV13 to TRBJ1-3; D unresolved. Trimming shortened V by 6 bases and J by 0 bases, and 15 bases separated the two germline ends. CDR1 is PRHDT and CDR2 is FYEKMQ in the germline V gene (reference sequence). The CDR3 runs to 16 residues. The CDR3: CASRFSVPYSGNTIYF. Written as DNA, the CDR3 is TGTGCCAGCAGATTCTCGGTACCTTACTCTGGAAACACCATATATTTT. The whole variable domain, remainder taken from reference TRBV13 and TRBJ1-3, is AAGVIQSPRHLIKEKRETATLKCYPIPRHDTVYWYQQGPGQDPQFLISFYEKMQSDKGSIPDRFSAQQFSDYHSELNMSSLELGDSALYFCASRFSVPYSGNTIYFGEGSWLTVV.

This chain connects TRBV6-6 to TRBJ2-3; TRBD1 matches at 8 bases. Losses at the gene ends were 7 bases for V and 4 bases for J; bases not matched to a gene: 7. CDR1 MNHNY and CDR2 SVGAGI come from the germline V gene (reference sequence). The CDR3 consists of 14 residues. The CDR3 is CASNSQGASDTQYF. The DNA for the CDR3 is TGTGCCAGCAACTCCCAGGGGGCCTCAGATACGCAGTATTTT.

This chain links TRBV6-1 with TRBJ2-1, with 11 nucleotides matching TRBD1. The V gene's germline CDR1 is MNHNS and CDR2 SASEGT. This CDR3 contains 14 residues. V dropped 6 bases and J dropped 9; count of bases not matched to a gene: 7. This chain's CDR3 is CASSRDRGDSEQFF. The CDR3 DNA reads TGTGCCAGCAGCCGGGACAGGGGGGATAGTGAGCAGTTCTTC.

The chain employs TRBV5-8 and TRBJ1-4, with TRBD1 identical over 7 bases. Germline V gives CDR1 SGHTS, CDR2 YDEGEE. The length of the CDR3 is 13 residues. The ends lost 4 bases at V and 7 bases at J; junction bases unmatched: 4. CDR3 DNA sequence: TGTGCCAGCAGCGCGACAGGGACTGAAAAACTGTTTTTT. It specifies CASSATGTEKLFF.

The chain carries TRBV5-4 and TRBJ2-4; tentative D call: TRBD2 (5 bases). Trimming took off 3 bases at V and 2 bases at J, with 15 bases between the two ends. The CDR3 consists of 16 residues. Germline V lookup: CDR1 SGHNT, CDR2 YYREEE (reference sequence). The CDR3 nucleotides are TGTGCCAGCAGCTCTCGTGGCTGGGAGACCAAAAACATTCAGTACTTC. Amino acids: CASSSRGWETKNIQYF.

The J gene is TRBJ1-2, the V gene TRBV5-4, with 9 bases aligning to TRBD1. This CDR3 comprises 16 residues. Germline V gene data show CDR1 as SGHNT and CDR2 as YYREEE (reference sequence). V was clipped by 6 bases and J by 8 bases; unmatched bases: 17. CDR3 region: CASTFPGTGLGKGYTF. The CDR3, as DNA: TGTGCCAGCACCTTTCCCGGGACAGGGTTGGGGAAGGGCTACACCTTC.

J is TRBJ1-5 and V is TRBV5-6, with 8 bases aligning to TRBD1. Germline loops: CDR1 SGHDT, CDR2 YYEEEE. CDR3 length: 14 residues. V dropped 2 bases and J dropped 7; count of bases not matched to a gene: 5. CDR3 loop: CASSFGQGAQPQHF. CDR3 nucleotides: TGTGCCAGCAGCTTTGGACAGGGCGCACAGCCCCAGCATTTT.

The gene calls are TRBV7-9 and TRBJ1-2, with D perhaps matching TRBD1 (6 bases). V was shortened by 3 bases and J by 6 bases, with 8 bases between the two germline ends. Germline V gene lookup returns CDR1 SEHNR and CDR2 FQNEAQ (reference sequence). There are 12 residues in the CDR3. DNA of the CDR3: TGTGCCAGCAGCTTTCCAGGGGATGGCTACACCTTC. Translated: CASSFPGDGYTF.

This chain links TRBV28 with TRBJ2-7; 7 bases match TRBD1. V lost 5 bases, J lost 1 base, and 8 bases stayed unmatched. Germline V gives CDR1 MDHEN, CDR2 SYDVKM. This CDR3 region has 15 residues. The DNA of the CDR3 is TGTGCCAGCAGTGGACCGAGACAGGGTTCCTACGAGCAGTACTTC. Protein sequence: CASSGPRQGSYEQYF.

Its frequency marks this clone as medium-sized. V gene TRBV6-4 combines with J gene TRBJ2-7; 7 bases are shared with TRBD1. Trimming cost V 3 bases and J 1 base; bases outside gene matches: 3. The CDR3 is 14 residues long. Germline assignment: CDR1 MRHNA and CDR2 SNTAGT. DNA of the CDR3: TGTGCCAGCAGTGAAACAGGGGAGTCCTACGAGCAGTACTTC. Translating gives CASSETGESYEQYF.

This chain uses TRBV5-6 with TRBJ2-5; 8 positions match TRBD1. The junction had 7 bases not matched to a gene; V was cut back by 4 bases and J by 2 bases. The CDR3 length is 15 residues. Germline V gene sequence: CDR1 SGHDT, CDR2 YYEEEE. In DNA, the CDR3 is TGTGCCAGCAGCGTACCCGACAGGGGACAAGAGACCCAGTACTTC. This codes for CASSVPDRGQETQYF.

The chain carries TRBV15 and TRBJ1-3; maybe TRBD1 (6 bases). The V gene's germline CDR1 is LNHNV and CDR2 YYDKDF (reference sequence). The CDR3 spans 17 residues. Trimming left V 1 base short and J 9 bases short, with 22 bases between. The CDR3 reads CATSRGKQGSLRSTIYF. The CDR3 nucleotides are TGTGCCACCAGCAGAGGGAAACAGGGCAGTCTTAGGAGCACCATATATTTT. Combining the CDR3 with reference TRBV15 and TRBJ1-3 gives the whole variable domain DAMVIQNPRYQVTQFGKPVTLSCSQTLNHNVMYWYQQKSSQAPKLLFHYYDKDFNNEADTPDNFQSRRPNTSFCFLDIRSPGLGDTAMYLCATSRGKQGSLRSTIYFGEGSWLTVV.

The chain recombines TRBV18 with TRBJ2-3; tentative D call: TRBD2 (6 bases). Germline V gene data show CDR1 as KGHSH and CDR2 as LQKENI. The CDR3 is 14 amino acids. V dropped 4 bases and J dropped 4 bases, with 12 bases sitting between them. CDR3 residues: CASSRRGMADTQYF. The CDR3 region has the DNA TGTGCCAGCTCACGACGGGGGATGGCAGATACGCAGTATTTT. The full variable domain, with the rest looked up from reference TRBV18 and TRBJ2-3, is NAGVMQNPRHLVRRRGQEARLRCSPMKGHSHVYWYRQLPEEGLKFMVYLQKENIIDESGMPKERFSAEFPKEGPSILRIQQVVRGDSAAYFCASSRRGMADTQYFGPGTRLTVL.

The chain couples TRBV29-1 to TRBJ1-1; 10 bases are shared with TRBD1. With V trimmed by 7 bases and J by 1 base, 3 bases remained unmatched. This CDR3 region has 13 residues. Looked up from germline, CDR1 is SQVTM and CDR2 is ANQGSEA. CDR3 nucleotide sequence: TGCAGCGCCCGGACAGGGGGGAACACTGAAGCTTTCTTT. The encoded protein is CSARTGGNTEAFF.

The CDR3 coding sequence is TGTGCCATCAGCCCCGGGGGGCTAGACTACAATGAGCAGTTCTTC. Residues: CAISPGGLDYNEQFF. The V and J genes are TRBV10-3 and TRBJ2-1; TRBD2 might be the D (7 bases). The length of the CDR3 is 15 residues. The V and J ends lost 6 bases and 3 bases respectively, with 15 bases between them. In germline, CDR1 is ENHRY, CDR2 SYGVKD.

V is TRBV10-3 and J is TRBJ2-2, with TRBD1 matching 7 bases. Unmatched junction bases numbered 3, after V lost 2 bases and J lost 6 bases. Germline values: CDR1 ENHRY, CDR2 SYGVKD. The CDR3 runs 14 residues. The CDR3 region is CAISEIGTAGELFF. The CDR3 bases are TGTGCCATCAGTGAGATAGGGACAGCCGGGGAGCTGTTTTTT.

In DNA form, the CDR3 reads TGTGCCAGCAGCTTGGCCAACGGGAACACTGAAGCTTTCTTT. Protein product: CASSLANGNTEAFF. The J gene is TRBJ1-1, the V gene TRBV5-4, with unresolved D. Deletions cut 0 bases from V and 1 base from J, with 7 bases between. Germline CDR1 SGHNT, CDR2 YYREEE (reference sequence). This CDR3 comprises 14 residues.

V gene TRBV5-1 combines with J gene TRBJ1-2; the match to TRBD1 covers 9 bases. CDR3 length: 17 amino acids. V gave up 4 bases and J gave up 6 bases; unmatched junction bases: 16. Per germline, CDR1 SGHRS and CDR2 YFSETQ. CDR3 protein: CASSHGTGIPQGDGYTF. CDR3 coding DNA: TGCGCCAGCAGCCATGGGACAGGGATACCTCAAGGAGATGGCTACACCTTC.

The genes are TRBV5-4 and TRBJ2-3; TRBD2 matches at 11 bases. V trimming: 4 bases; J trimming: 2 bases; junction bases outside the gene matches: 6. The CDR3 consists of 16 residues. CDR1 and CDR2 from the germline V gene are SGHNT and YYREEE (reference sequence). Here the CDR3 reads CASSPGLAVLTDTQYF. Here the CDR3 DNA reads TGTGCCAGCAGCCCGGGACTAGCGGTACTCACAGATACGCAGTATTTT.

The gene calls are TRBV6-5 and TRBJ1-1; 8 positions agree with TRBD1. The V gene's germline CDR1 is MNHEY and CDR2 SVGAGI. The V segment lost 6 bases and the J segment 1 base; nucleotides outside the gene matches: 4. The CDR3 runs 14 residues. The CDR3 reads CASSPGTGNTEAFF. CDR3 in DNA: TGTGCCAGCAGCCCGGGGACAGGGAACACTGAAGCTTTCTTT.

V gene TRBV30 combines with J gene TRBJ1-1, with D tentatively TRBD1 (6 bases). V was clipped by 1 base and J by 9 bases, with 12 bases between them. CDR1 is GTSNPN and CDR2 is SVGIG in the germline V gene (reference sequence). The CDR3 extends over 12 amino acids. CDR3 region: CAWSETRGKAFF. The CDR3 nucleotides read TGTGCCTGGAGTGAAACCAGGGGCAAAGCTTTCTTT. Combining the CDR3 with reference TRBV30 and TRBJ1-1 gives the whole variable domain SQTIHQWPATLVQPVGSPLSLECTVEGTSNPNLYWYRQAAGRGLQLLFYSVGIGQISSEVPQNLSASRPQDRQFILSSKKLLLSDSGFYLCAWSETRGKAFFGQGTRLTVV.

This sequence joins TRBV6-4 and TRBJ2-1; 9 bases align to TRBD2. V dropped 5 bases and J dropped 5; count of bases not matched to a gene: 7. The CDR3 consists of 15 residues. The germline gives CDR1 MRHNA, CDR2 SNTAGT. The CDR3 bases are TGTGCCAGCAGTCTAGTAGCGGGAGAGCACAATGAGCAGTTCTTC. It specifies CASSLVAGEHNEQFF.

The CDR3 here is CASSPGQYNYEQYF. The CDR3 DNA is TGTGCCAGCAGTCCGGGACAGTATAACTACGAGCAGTACTTC. This rearrangement joins TRBV6-5 to TRBJ2-7; 7 bases fit TRBD1. Germline V gives CDR1 MNHEY, CDR2 SVGAGI. The trim removed 5 bases at V and 3 bases at J, leaving 7 bases unmatched. This CDR3 contains 14 residues.

The genes are TRBV4-1 and TRBJ2-3; 7 nucleotides match TRBD2. J was trimmed by 2 bases and V by 1 base; bases with no gene match: 9. The CDR3 loop spans 17 amino acids. Germline V gene sequence: CDR1 MGHRA, CDR2 YSYEKL. CDR3 DNA sequence: TGCGCCAGCAGCCAAGTCAGGCGGGAGAGGTTCACAGATACGCAGTATTTT. Protein sequence: CASSQVRRERFTDTQYF.

V gene TRBV5-1 combines with J gene TRBJ2-1; D uncertain. In germline, CDR1 is SGHRS, CDR2 YFSETQ. V lost 4 bases and J lost 0, with 11 bases in between. CDR3 length equals 15 residues. CDR3 protein: CASSLSSSSYNEQFF. In DNA form, the CDR3 reads TGCGCCAGCAGCCTAAGTTCGAGCTCCTACAATGAGCAGTTCTTC.